This T cell receptor beta chain was identified in a study of blood T cells in healthy people across ages. Study results and caveats: A roughly linear fall in TCR beta diversity per million T cells was seen with increasing age. Those diversity estimates obtained from one million T cells were thought to be underestimates. For the donors, CMV status was unknown and possibly confounded expanded clonotype changes. Diversity of TCR beta correlated strongly with naive T cell percentage.

This CDR3 contains 18 residues. A second roughly 6 to 12 cycle PCR used barcoded and J-beta primers. TCRdb reanalysed the 5' RACE reads using MiXCR and keeps one entry per CDR3 protein. Of fewer than 700,000 distinct CDR3 sequences listed, 35% to 50% were seen once; the top ten hold around 30%. There are a few counts of this clonotype. Its antigen is as yet unknown. V usage is TRBV21-1 and J usage is TRBJ2-1. TRBV21-1 is a pseudogene segment. The sequence was obtained from a man at least 80 years old in good health. Sequenced material: blood. The CDR3 DNA is TGTGCCAGCAGCGTTCGAACTGGTGGGAAAGAATCCTACAATGAGCAGTTCTTC. It encodes CASSVRTGGKESYNEQFF.